The 15 T cell receptor beta chains given below trace back to one sample, sequenced in a study of blood T cells in healthy people across ages. Next came a second PCR, run for about 7 to 11 cycles, which used a sample-barcoded 5' primer along with a J-beta primer mix. TCRdb reanalysed the 5' RACE reads using MiXCR and keeps one entry per CDR3 protein. The data contain roughly 730,000 distinct CDR3 sequences, approximately 53% of them seen just once; the ten biggest clones take up roughly 24%. Sequencing input: blood. These receptors were taken from a man aged 40-55 years in good health.

This rearrangement joins TRBV29-1 to TRBJ1-4; D unclear. This CDR3 has 14 residues. Trimming cost V 6 bases and J 3 bases, with 14 bases left between them. Germline CDR1 SQVTM, CDR2 ANQGSEA. The DNA of the CDR3 is TGCAGCGTGGCGAAGGACGGATCTAATGAAAAACTGTTTTTT. Translated, it gives CSVAKDGSNEKLFF.

This clonotype is a singleton in its sample. This chain connects TRBV6-2 or TRBV6-3 to TRBJ2-7, with 15 nucleotides matching TRBD2. The CDR3 extends over 14 amino acids. CDR1 and CDR2 from the germline V gene are MNHEY and SVGEGT. V was pared by 2 bases and J by 7 bases, with 0 bases of the junction left unmatched. This CDR3 reads CASSYGTSGREQYF. CDR3 DNA: TGTGCCAGCAGTTACGGGACTAGCGGGAGGGAGCAGTACTTC.

To note about this clonotype: At one of its ends the junction is not consistent with the germline gene, which may arise from a read error. V usage is TRBV12-3 or TRBV12-4 and J usage is TRBJ2-7, with 9 bases that match TRBD1. CDR3 size: 15 residues. The CDR3 DNA reads TGTGCCAGCAGCCCCGGGACAGGGATCTCCTACGGGCAGTACTTC. Its protein product is CASSPGTGISYGQYF.

V and J are TRBV28 and TRBJ2-7; TRBD1 might be the D (5 bases). The J call is uncertain, as TRBJ2-5 better fits the DNA end. The CDR3 is made up of 16 amino acids. Germline V gene lookup returns CDR1 MDHEN and CDR2 SYDVKM. The DNA of the CDR3 is TGTGCCAGCAGCAGGGTCGGATTCCAGTTAGAAGAGACCCAGTACTTC. Its protein is CASSRVGFQLEETQYF.

As to this clonotype: This may stem from a read error, because a much larger clone lies one nucleotide away. The V and J genes are TRBV24-1 and TRBJ2-4; no clear D. The V gene's germline CDR1 is KGHDR and CDR2 SFDVKD. CDR3 length equals 16 residues. In DNA form, the CDR3 reads TGTGCCACCAGTGATCCCGACCCATTCAACGGAAACACTCAGTACTTC. This encodes CATSDPDPFNGNTQYF.

This clonotype was detected only once. The chain links TRBV7-2 to TRBJ2-4; 13 bases line up with TRBD2. The better agreement between TRBJ2-5 and the DNA end casts doubt on the J call. Germline V gene lookup returns CDR1 SGHTA and CDR2 FQGNSA. The CDR3 spans 16 residues. The CDR3 DNA sequence: TGTGCCAGCAGCTCGGGACTAGCGGGATTCGGGGAGACCCAGTACTTC. It translates to CASSSGLAGFGETQYF.

The chain is built from TRBV29-1 and TRBJ2-5, with TRBD1 as a possible D gene (5 bases). V gave up 7 bases and J gave up 11 bases, with 17 bases separating them. This CDR3 has 11 amino acids. Looked up from germline, CDR1 is SQVTM and CDR2 is ANQGSEA. The CDR3 loop is CSADRNNEQYF. The CDR3 DNA reads as TGCAGCGCCGACAGAAACAATGAGCAGTACTTC.

This clonotype appeared a few times. V and J are TRBV5-1 and TRBJ1-5; TRBD1 matches at 8 bases. V lost 4 bases, J lost 7 bases, and 7 bases stayed unmatched. The CDR3 has 14 amino acids. Germline V lookup: CDR1 SGHRS, CDR2 YFSETQ. CDR3: CASSIGQGGQPQHF. CDR3 DNA: TGCGCCAGCAGCATCGGACAGGGTGGCCAGCCCCAGCATTTT.

This clonotype showed up many times. This chain uses TRBV29-1 with TRBJ2-7, with 10 nucleotides matching TRBD1. The V gene's germline CDR1 is SQVTM and CDR2 ANQGSEA. The CDR3 has 13 amino acids. Trimming removed 4 bases from V and 4 bases from J; junction bases left unmatched: 4. Here the CDR3 reads CSVGQGASYEQYF. CDR3 DNA sequence: TGCAGCGTTGGACAGGGGGCGAGTTACGAGCAGTACTTC.

The gene calls are TRBV27 and TRBJ2-4, with 7 nucleotides matching TRBD1. V shed 4 bases, J shed 13 bases, and the junction held 7 bases outside the gene matches. The CDR3 loop spans 12 amino acids. Germline assignment: CDR1 MNHEY and CDR2 SMNVEV (reference sequence). The CDR3: CASSYNRGEQYF. In DNA form, the CDR3 reads TGTGCCAGCAGTTACAACAGGGGTGAGCAGTACTTC.

The J gene is TRBJ1-6, the V gene TRBV7-2, with TRBD1 as a possible D gene (5 bases). The V end lost 0 bases, the J end lost 10 bases, and 13 bases lay between the germline ends. This CDR3 has 15 amino acids. Per germline, CDR1 SGHTA and CDR2 FQGNSA. In nucleotides, the CDR3 is TGTGCCAGCAGCTTAGCGACAGTTGGGGGGTCACCCCTCCACTTT. Its translation: CASSLATVGGSPLHF.

The rearrangement joins TRBV29-1 to TRBJ2-7; D unresolved. The CDR3 has 11 residues. Germline lookup yields CDR1 SQVTM and CDR2 ANQGSEA. V was cut by 7 bases and J by 6 bases, with 13 bases left in between. The CDR3: CSAGSGSEQYF. The CDR3 DNA is TGCAGCGCCGGGTCCGGCTCCGAGCAGTACTTC.

The rearrangement uses TRBV25-1 and TRBJ1-2; unclear D gene. Germline loops: CDR1 MGHDK, CDR2 SYGVNS. The V and J ends lost 8 bases and 8 bases respectively, with 18 bases between them. The CDR3 is made up of 13 amino acids. CDR3 sequence (DNA): TGTGCCAGCCAAGACCCGGGCCGCTGGGGCTACACCTTC. Translation: CASQDPGRWGYTF.

This clonotype was picked up a small number of times. A much larger clonotype is one base distant, so this may be a read error. The V call is TRBV5-1, the J call TRBJ1-5; D is undetermined. V was pared by 4 bases and J by 5 bases, with 10 bases between. The CDR3 runs to 13 residues. Germline V gene data show CDR1 as SGHRS and CDR2 as YFSETQ. The CDR3 loop is CASSVVPYQPQHF. Written as DNA, the CDR3 is TGCGCCAGCAGCGTGGTACCATATCAGCCCCAGCATTTT. The entire variable domain, with the rest obtained from reference TRBV5-1 and TRBJ1-5, is as follows: KAGVTQTPRYLIKTRGQQVTLSCSPISGHRSVSWYQQTPGQGLQFLFEYFSETQRNKGNFPGRFSGRQFSNSRSEMNVSTLELGDSALYLCASSVVPYQPQHFGDGTRLSIL.

The chain uses TRBV9 and TRBJ1-4; no clear D. With 2 bases removed from V and 4 bases from J, the gap between germline ends came to 12 bases. CDR1 is SGDLS, CDR2 YYNGEE, per germline. This CDR3 comprises 15 residues. The CDR3 loop reads CASSVSSTVNEKLFF. The CDR3 nucleotides are TGTGCCAGCAGCGTCTCCAGCACAGTTAATGAAAAACTGTTTTTT. The whole variable domain, remainder taken from reference TRBV9 and TRBJ1-4, is DSGVTQTPKHLITATGQRVTLRCSPRSGDLSVYWYQQSLDQGLQFLIQYYNGEERAKGNILERFSAQQFPDLHSELNLSSLELGDSALYFCASSVSSTVNEKLFFGSGTQLSVL.